The T cell receptor (beta chain) described here comes from a study of T cells after posttransplantation cyclophosphamide. Overall study findings and caveats: Recipient CMV seropositivity and CMV reactivation strongly tracked TRB clonality. Later blood repertoires were often dominated by clones from the donor CD8+ memory compartment.

Peripheral blood was collected from the related graft donor on the marrow donation day. As concerns this clone: Antigen unknown.

Germline lookup yields CDR1 SGHRS and CDR2 YFSETQ. Trimming shortened V by 0 bases and J by 7 bases, and 13 bases separated the two germline ends. The CDR3 has 15 residues. Repertoires were generated with immunoSEQ multiplex PCR, while TCRdb's copy carries only in-frame clones and drops some. Here the sample spans some 64,000 clones, 93% being singletons. This chain links TRBV5-1 with TRBJ1-4; TRBD1 might be the D (6 bases). This receptor was taken from a woman aged 25 to 39 in good health and a related stem cell transplant donor. The specimen was PBMCs. CDR3 DNA: TGCGCCAGCAGCTTGGGGGCAGGGGCCGGTGAAAAACTGTTTTTT. Amino acids: CASSLGAGAGEKLFF.